Below are 16 T cell receptor beta chains sequenced from a single sample in a study of blood T cell repertoires in COVID-19. Data came from immunoSEQ multiplex PCR; TCRdb stores just in-frame clones and leaves some out. The sample shows under 40,000 clones, 90% of them seen only once. Input material: peripheral blood. The source of these receptors is a man aged 55 to 70 with active or convalescent COVID-19.

By share, this clone counts as medium-sized. The rearrangement joins TRBV19 to TRBJ1-3; perhaps TRBD1 as D (5 bases). Per the germline V gene, CDR1 is LNHDA and CDR2 is SQIVND (reference sequence). There are 15 residues in the CDR3. Trimming stripped 6 bases from V and 0 bases from J, with 12 bases between. The CDR3 reads CASRGLILSGNTIYF. The CDR3, as DNA: TGTGCCAGTAGGGGGCTGATCCTCTCTGGAAACACCATATATTTT.

The chain uses TRBV27 and TRBJ2-1, with 8 bases lining up with TRBD2. This CDR3 is built from 16 residues. J was trimmed by 9 bases and V by 4 bases; bases with no gene match: 14. Germline V gives CDR1 MNHEY, CDR2 SMNVEV (reference sequence). CDR3 coding DNA: TGTGCCAGCAGTTCCGAACCGGTCCGGGAGGGCAGTGAGCAGTTCTTC. As protein: CASSSEPVREGSEQFF.

The genes are TRBV6-5 and TRBJ1-2; 7 bases align to TRBD1. V was pared by 6 bases and J by 1 base, with 5 bases of the junction left unmatched. The CDR3 extends over 14 amino acids. CDR1 is MNHEY and CDR2 is SVGAGI in the germline V gene. CDR3: CASRAPGGNYGYTF. For the CDR3, the DNA is TGTGCCAGCAGGGCTCCAGGGGGTAACTATGGCTACACCTTC.

V gene TRBV19 combines with J gene TRBJ1-2; a possible D gene is TRBD1 (6 bases). Germline-derived CDR1 and CDR2 are LNHDA and SQIVND (reference sequence). V was shortened by 6 bases and J by 2 bases, with 13 bases between the two germline ends. The CDR3 sequence is 14 residues long. DNA of the CDR3: TGTGCCAGTAGCGATCAAGGGACAAACTATGGCTACACCTTC. Its translation is CASSDQGTNYGYTF.

The chain employs TRBV6-6 and TRBJ1-1, with TRBD1 matching over 7 bases. The CDR3 contains 13 residues. Trimming took 5 bases from V and 1 from J; bases not matched to a gene: 1. The germline CDR1 and CDR2 sequences are MNHNY and SVGAGI (reference sequence). CDR3 sequence: CASSRDRNTEAFF. CDR3 DNA sequence: TGTGCCAGCAGTCGGGACAGGAACACTGAAGCTTTCTTT.

The V gene is TRBV18, the J gene TRBJ2-3; the match to TRBD2 covers 9 bases. V lost 3 bases to trimming and J lost 3 bases; unmatched junction nucleotides: 1. Germline CDR1 KGHSH, CDR2 LQKENI. The CDR3 has 14 amino acids. The CDR3 is CASSPTSGTDTQYF. The CDR3 nucleotides are TGTGCCAGCTCACCGACTAGCGGTACAGATACGCAGTATTTT.

This chain uses TRBV4-1 with TRBJ1-1, with no clear D. Germline-derived CDR1 and CDR2 are MGHRA and YSYEKL. V lost 0 bases, J lost 2 bases, and 7 bases lay in between. The CDR3 totals 14 residues. The CDR3 DNA follows: TGCGCCAGCAGCCAAGATATGACTAACACTGAAGCTTTCTTT. Translated: CASSQDMTNTEAFF.

Here the CDR3 reads CASSPRDRGPSYEQYF. Written as DNA, the CDR3 is TGTGCCAGCAGCCCGAGGGACAGGGGTCCCTCCTACGAGCAGTACTTC. The V gene is TRBV27, the J gene TRBJ2-7, with TRBD1 identical over 10 bases. Germline CDR1 reads MNHEY; CDR2 reads SMNVEV (reference sequence). The V segment lost 6 bases and the J segment 0 bases; nucleotides outside the gene matches: 8. This CDR3 is built from 16 residues.

This chain connects TRBV5-8 to TRBJ1-1; 8 bases are shared with TRBD1. V gave up 2 bases and J gave up 6 bases; unmatched junction bases: 9. The CDR3 runs 15 residues. Germline loops: CDR1 SGHTS, CDR2 YDEGEE. The CDR3 DNA follows: TGTGCCAGCAGCTTCCAACAGGGGGTCACGGCTGAAGCTTTCTTT. Amino acid sequence: CASSFQQGVTAEAFF.

The chain carries TRBV4-1 and TRBJ2-7; 8 nucleotides match TRBD2. The junction had 8 bases not matched to a gene; V was cut back by 7 bases and J by 0 bases. Germline V gives CDR1 MGHRA, CDR2 YSYEKL. CDR3 length: 15 residues. The CDR3 region is CASTPGGGSSYEQYF. CDR3 bases: TGCGCCAGCACCCCGGGGGGGGGCAGCTCCTACGAGCAGTACTTC.

This rearrangement joins TRBV6-6 to TRBJ2-5; 13 bases are a match to TRBD2. Germline CDR1 and CDR2: MNHNY and SVGAGI (reference sequence). Trimming took 9 bases from V and 5 from J; bases not matched to a gene: 6. The length of the CDR3 is 14 residues. In DNA form, the CDR3 reads TGTGCCAGTTGGACTAGCGGGGGCGTCGAGACCCAGTACTTC. Protein: CASWTSGGVETQYF.

The chain recombines TRBV7-6 with TRBJ2-5; 9 bases fit TRBD1. CDR3 length equals 16 residues. After removal of 5 bases from V and 1 base from J, the junction contained 8 bases not matched to a gene. Germline values: CDR1 SGHVS, CDR2 FNYEAQ. CDR3 nucleotides: TGTGCCAGCAGCCACCGACAGGGGGAGCGCCAAGAGACCCAGTACTTC. Its protein product is CASSHRQGERQETQYF.

CDR3 protein: CATSRDYNQPQHF. The CDR3 DNA is TGTGCCACCAGCAGAGATTACAATCAGCCCCAGCATTTT. The chain has TRBV15 and TRBJ1-5, with unresolved D. Germline CDR1 LNHNV, CDR2 YYDKDF (reference sequence). CDR3 length equals 13 residues. V dropped 0 bases and J dropped 3 bases, with 3 bases sitting between them.

This clone was counted a few times. The gene calls are TRBV19 and TRBJ2-1, with D possibly being TRBD1 (5 bases). The CDR3 runs to 14 residues. V was clipped by 3 bases and J by 4 bases, with 10 bases between them. Germline V gene data show CDR1 as LNHDA and CDR2 as SQIVND (reference sequence). The CDR3 loop reads CASSIRAQYNEQFF. CDR3 DNA sequence: TGTGCCAGTAGTATCAGGGCTCAATACAATGAGCAGTTCTTC.

The J gene is TRBJ1-6, the V gene TRBV5-4, with 9 positions matching TRBD1. The CDR3 is 15 residues long. Trimming took 4 bases from V and 9 from J; bases not matched to a gene: 8. Germline loops: CDR1 SGHNT, CDR2 YYREEE (reference sequence). In DNA form, the CDR3 reads TGTGCCAGCAGCCCCGTACAGGGGGCTAGTTCACCCCTCCACTTT. Its protein is CASSPVQGASSPLHF.

This clone was observed once. The genes are TRBV2 and TRBJ1-2; the D gene is possibly TRBD1 (5 bases). Germline assignment: CDR1 SNHLY and CDR2 FYNNEI. The CDR3 is made up of 11 amino acids. Deletions cut 6 bases from V and 8 bases from J, with 10 bases between. CDR3 in DNA: TGTGCCAGCAGGGGATCAGGGGGCTACACCTTC. It codes for CASRGSGGYTF.